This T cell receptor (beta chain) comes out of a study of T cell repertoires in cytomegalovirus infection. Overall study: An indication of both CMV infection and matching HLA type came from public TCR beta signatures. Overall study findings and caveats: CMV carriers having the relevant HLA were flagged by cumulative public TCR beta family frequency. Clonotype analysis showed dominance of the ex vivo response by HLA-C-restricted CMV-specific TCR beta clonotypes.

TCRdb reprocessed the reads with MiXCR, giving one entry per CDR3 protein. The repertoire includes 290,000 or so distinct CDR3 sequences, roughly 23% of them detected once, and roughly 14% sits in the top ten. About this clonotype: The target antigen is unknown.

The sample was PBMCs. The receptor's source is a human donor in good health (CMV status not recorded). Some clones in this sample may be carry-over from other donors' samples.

CDR3 in amino acids: CASSVEGGSYNEQFF. CDR3 in DNA: TGTGCCAGCAGCGTGGAGGGGGGCTCCTACAATGAGCAGTTCTTC. This sequence joins TRBV9 and TRBJ2-1; perhaps D is TRBD1 or TRBD2 (6 bases each). The CDR3 is 15 amino acids. V lost 2 bases and J 0 bases, leaving 9 bases between the germline ends. Germline V gives CDR1 SGDLS, CDR2 YYNGEE.